This T cell receptor (beta chain) came from a study of control samples from healthy donors and cancer patients (dated by TCRdb to about 2020). To prepare the library, the immunoSEQ multiplex PCR assay was applied. What TCRdb holds here is the immuneACCESS table cut down to in-frame rearrangements. Part of the clones is not present; checked against another copy, under half of the missing clones reflect an unresolved V gene, and the others are unexplained. The sample contains about 95,000 clones, over 80% of them found a single time. The ten largest clonotypes hold approximately 20% of the sample. About this clone: This receptor's antigen is unknown. No base qualities exist here, and no much larger clone lies one base off it.

Taken from cysteine to phenylalanine, the CDR3 has 15 residues. Of all the DNA, just the CDR3 is kept, 45 bases in frame from base 1. Looking up the germline V gene yields CDR1 SGHRS and CDR2 YFSETQ. V gives up 0 bases and J gives up 0 bases, and the segment between their germline ends measures 9 bases. This sequence originates from a man aged 25-45 years in good health. Material: blood. Recombination linked TRBV5-1 to TRBJ1-1; the D gene is possibly TRBD1, with 6 bases matching. The encoded CDR3 is CASSLVGGLNTEAFF. The sequenced DNA is TGCGCCAGCAGCTTGGTAGGGGGACTGAACACTGAAGCTTTCTTT.